A single sample gave rise to the 27 T cell receptor beta chains below, sequenced in a study of T cell repertoires in aging, cancer and after chemotherapy. TCR beta rearrangements were amplified from peripheral blood genomic DNA. Rearranged V-D-J TRB sequences were amplified with a mixed TRB-A/B primer pool. TCRdb recomputed calls from the multiplex PCR reads with MiXCR, one row per CDR3 protein. The table lists about 4,400 distinct CDR3 sequences, approximately 40% of them singletons, with roughly 3.6% in the top ten. The sample comprised blood. Source of these receptors: a human donor with a blood cancer.

This clonotype is medium-sized (0.01 to 0.1%). The rearrangement links TRBV19 to TRBJ2-3; D remains ambiguous. CDR1 and CDR2 from the germline V gene are LNHDA and SQIVND (reference sequence). V shed 9 bases and J shed 6 bases, with 7 bases lying between them. The CDR3 length is 10 residues. The chain's CDR3 is CARVVDTQYF. CDR3 coding DNA: TGTGCCAGAGTTGTGGATACGCAGTATTTT. The whole variable domain, filled in from reference TRBV19 and TRBJ2-3, reads DGGITQSPKYLFRKEGQNVTLSCEQNLNHDAMYWYRQDPGQGLRLIYYSQIVNDFQKGDIAEGYSVSREKKESFPLTVTSAQKNPTAFYLCARVVDTQYFGPGTRLTVL.

This clonotype came up a few times. The chain couples TRBV15 to TRBJ2-7; D is perhaps TRBD2 (6 bases). Between the trimmed V and J ends, which lost 0 bases and 4 bases, there was a span of 13 bases. Per germline, CDR1 LNHNV and CDR2 YYDKDF (reference sequence). The CDR3 length is 15 residues. DNA for the CDR3: TGTGCCACCAGCAGAGATCGCGGGGCCTATTACGAGCAGTACTTC. Its protein product is CATSRDRGAYYEQYF. Full variable domain (outside the CDR3, taken from reference TRBV15 and TRBJ2-7): DAMVIQNPRYQVTQFGKPVTLSCSQTLNHNVMYWYQQKSSQAPKLLFHYYDKDFNNEADTPDNFQSRRPNTSFCFLDIRSPGLGDTAMYLCATSRDRGAYYEQYFGPGTRLTVT.

The V and J genes are TRBV18 and TRBJ2-2, with TRBD2 matching 10 bases. Germline V gene data show CDR1 as KGHSH and CDR2 as LQKENI. Losses at the gene ends were 6 bases for V and 2 bases for J; bases not matched to a gene: 6. The CDR3 has 16 residues. DNA of the CDR3: TGTGCCAGCTCCACACTAGCGGGACCTAACACCGGGGAGCTGTTTTTT. It codes for CASSTLAGPNTGELFF.

The V call is TRBV7-2, the J call TRBJ1-3; D not certain. The CDR3 loop spans 16 amino acids. The V and J ends lost 4 bases and 2 bases respectively, with 15 bases between them. Germline-derived CDR1 and CDR2 are SGHTA and FQGNSA. The CDR3 reads CASSYRPGSAGNTIYF. DNA for the CDR3: TGTGCCAGCAGCTATCGCCCGGGAAGCGCTGGAAACACCATATATTTT.

This clonotype was detected only a few times. This chain uses TRBV27 with TRBJ1-4; 7 bases match TRBD1. V lost 1 base to trimming and J lost 6 bases; unmatched junction nucleotides: 5. CDR3 size: 15 residues. The germline V gene encodes CDR1 MNHEY and CDR2 SMNVEV (reference sequence). As DNA, the CDR3 is TGTGCCAGCAGTTTATGGGACGGACAGGATGAAAAACTGTTTTTT. Translation: CASSLWDGQDEKLFF.

The rearrangement uses TRBV6-2 or TRBV6-3 and TRBJ1-5; 10 bases line up with TRBD1. V lost 6 bases and J lost 6; bases outside the gene matches: 5. In germline, CDR1 is MNHEY, CDR2 SVGEGT. The CDR3 runs to 14 residues. The CDR3 DNA reads TGTGCCAGCAGGACAGGGGGCTGGGGTCAGCCCCAGCATTTT. Translated: CASRTGGWGQPQHF.

The J gene is TRBJ1-2, the V gene TRBV18; D may be TRBD1 (5 bases). V lost 3 bases to trimming and J lost 4 bases, with 12 bases between them. Germline values: CDR1 KGHSH, CDR2 LQKENI. The CDR3 totals 14 residues. The CDR3 region is CASSPQGQGYGYTF. DNA of the CDR3: TGTGCCAGCTCACCCCAAGGGCAGGGCTATGGCTACACCTTC.

The table lists this clonotype with a few counts. V gene TRBV27 combines with J gene TRBJ1-6, with no clear D. V was clipped by 6 bases and J by 3 bases, with 6 bases between them. This CDR3 comprises 13 residues. Germline V CDR1 and CDR2: MNHEY, SMNVEV (reference sequence). The CDR3 reads CASSPGYNSPLHF. The CDR3 nucleotides read TGTGCCAGCAGCCCAGGCTATAATTCACCCCTCCACTTT.

With regard to this clonotype: A much larger clone differs by one base, so this may be a read error. The chain employs TRBV5-4 and TRBJ2-2, with D unclear. This CDR3 is 16 amino acids long. The germline V gene encodes CDR1 SGHNT and CDR2 YYREEE (reference sequence). The CDR3 DNA reads TGTGACAGCAGCTTGGCGAAAGAGGTGGGCACCGGGGAGCTGTTTTTT. It yields the protein CDSSLAKEVGTGELFF.

In its sample, this clonotype ranks as medium-sized. V gene TRBV5-6 combines with J gene TRBJ2-5, with D perhaps TRBD1 (6 bases). The V end lost 4 bases, the J end lost 2 bases, and 9 bases lay between the germline ends. This CDR3 contains 13 residues. Germline CDR1 SGHDT, CDR2 YYEEEE. CDR3 bases: TGTGCCAGCAGCACCGGACAGCAAGAGACCCAGTACTTC. Residues: CASSTGQQETQYF.

V is TRBV14 and J is TRBJ2-3; no firm D call. The V end lost 4 bases, the J end lost 5 bases, and 7 bases lay between the germline ends. The CDR3 has 12 residues. From germline, CDR1 is SGHDN and CDR2 FVKESK. The CDR3 loop reads CASSLIRDTQYF. CDR3 sequence (DNA): TGTGCCAGCAGCCTAATACGAGATACGCAGTATTTT.

By share, this clonotype ranks as large (0.1 to 1%). This sequence joins TRBV19 and TRBJ2-6; D is tentatively TRBD1 or TRBD2 (5 bases each). Germline V gene data show CDR1 as LNHDA and CDR2 as SQIVND (reference sequence). The V end lost 7 bases, the J end lost 2 bases, and 21 bases lay between the germline ends. The CDR3 loop spans 18 amino acids. Here the CDR3 DNA reads TGTGCCAGTACCAACTCGCCGAGGGGCATGACTGGGGCCAACGTCCTGACTTTC. Amino acid sequence: CASTNSPRGMTGANVLTF.

The rearrangement uses TRBV20-1 and TRBJ1-5; D is unclear. The CDR3 is 13 amino acids. Trimming cost V 3 bases and J 1 base, with 7 bases left between them. Germline lookup yields CDR1 DFQATT and CDR2 SNEGSKA (reference sequence). In DNA, the CDR3 is TGCAGTGCTAGTATAGGCAGCAATCAGCCCCAGCATTTT. Its protein product is CSASIGSNQPQHF.

This chain links TRBV6-1 with TRBJ2-7, with a tentative D call TRBD1 (5 bases). V shed 5 bases and J shed 0 bases, with 14 bases lying between them. The length of the CDR3 is 15 residues. In germline, CDR1 is MNHNS, CDR2 SASEGT. CDR3 protein: CASSQYIDSSYEQYF. For the CDR3, the DNA is TGTGCCAGCAGTCAATATATTGACAGCTCCTACGAGCAGTACTTC.

This clonotype was seen a handful of times. This rearrangement joins TRBV18 to TRBJ2-1, with D uncertain. Trimming shortened V by 3 bases and J by 6 bases, and 15 bases separated the two germline ends. Germline V gene lookup returns CDR1 KGHSH and CDR2 LQKENI. The CDR3 extends over 15 amino acids. CDR3 DNA: TGTGCCAGCTCACCCTCCACGAATAGGTTCAATGAGCAGTTCTTC. Translated, it gives CASSPSTNRFNEQFF.

This clonotype is medium-sized (0.01 to 0.1%) within its sample. The V call is TRBV11-1, the J call TRBJ2-1, with D possibly called TRBD1 or TRBD2 (5 bases each). The germline CDR1 and CDR2 sequences are SGHAT and FQDESV (reference sequence). V was cut by 3 bases and J by 4 bases, with 7 bases left in between. The CDR3 length is 13 residues. CDR3 sequence: CASSLGVYNEQFF. The CDR3 DNA follows: TGTGCCAGCAGCTTGGGGGTTTACAATGAGCAGTTCTTC.

This clonotype was recorded a few times. V usage is TRBV6-5 and J usage is TRBJ2-7, with TRBD2 identical over 14 bases. There are 16 residues in the CDR3. J lost 2 bases, V lost 6 bases, and 6 bases had no gene match. CDR1 is MNHEY and CDR2 is SVGAGI in the germline V gene. CDR3: CASSPGLAGAAYEQYF. In nucleotides, the CDR3 is TGTGCCAGCAGCCCGGGACTAGCGGGGGCTGCCTACGAGCAGTACTTC.

This clonotype was detected only a few times. The chain combines TRBV6-1 with TRBJ2-1; 10 positions agree with TRBD1. This CDR3 comprises 15 residues. Germline CDR1 reads MNHNS; CDR2 reads SASEGT. V lost 7 bases, J lost 7 bases, and 10 bases stayed unmatched. The CDR3 sequence is CASTNPGQGYNEQFF. DNA of the CDR3: TGTGCCAGCACGAACCCGGGACAGGGGTATAATGAGCAGTTCTTC.

The chain couples TRBV5-4 to TRBJ2-7, with 7 bases matching TRBD1. The CDR3 is made up of 14 amino acids. Germline CDR1 is SGHNT and CDR2 is YYREEE (reference sequence). Unmatched junction bases numbered 8, after V lost 4 bases and J lost 4 bases. The CDR3: CASSPRDSEYEQYF. CDR3 sequence (DNA): TGTGCCAGCAGCCCTAGGGACAGTGAGTACGAGCAGTACTTC.

This clonotype was counted a few times. The J gene is TRBJ1-2, the V gene TRBV12-3 or TRBV12-4; D uncertain. V was pared by 5 bases and J by 6 bases, with 10 bases between. The length of the CDR3 is 12 residues. The CDR3 spells CASSLHGDGYTF. The CDR3 DNA sequence: TGTGCCAGCAGTCTTCATGGGGATGGCTACACCTTC.

CDR3 sequence (DNA): TGTGCCAGCAGCTTGGAGCTAGCGGGATTCTACGAGCAGTACTTC. Translation: CASSLELAGFYEQYF. The V call is TRBV7-9, the J call TRBJ2-7; TRBD2 matches 9 bases. Trimming took 3 bases from V and 3 from J; bases not matched to a gene: 6. This CDR3 is 15 amino acids long. Germline V CDR1 and CDR2: SEHNR, FQNEAQ (reference sequence).

This clonotype was observed a few times. Sequence at one end of the junction differs from germline and may be a read error. The chain combines TRBV30 with TRBJ2-7, with D possibly TRBD2 on 6 matching bases. The CDR3 has 13 residues. Germline CDR1 reads GTSNPN; CDR2 reads SVGIG (reference sequence). The CDR3 DNA is TGTGCCGGGAGGACTCGTTCTTCCTACGAGCAGTACTTC. Protein product: CAGRTRSSYEQYF.

This clonotype was found a few times. The rearrangement joins TRBV29-1 to TRBJ2-5; 11 bases map to TRBD2. V dropped 4 bases and J dropped 5; count of bases not matched to a gene: 6. Germline CDR1 SQVTM, CDR2 ANQGSEA. This CDR3 contains 14 residues. The CDR3 loop is CSVGETSGAETQYF. CDR3 in DNA: TGCAGCGTTGGAGAGACTAGCGGGGCGGAGACCCAGTACTTC.

Note on this clonotype: The germline gene is not matched at one end of the junction; a read error may be the cause. CDR3 residues: CASSSLARTRTNEKLFF. CDR3 DNA: TGTGCCAGCAGCTCCCTAGCGAGGACTCGAACTAATGAAAAACTGTTTTTT. This chain uses TRBV5-1 with TRBJ1-4; D is unresolved. This CDR3 is built from 17 residues. Germline CDR1 SGHRS, CDR2 YFSETQ.

As regards this clonotype: Compared with germline, one end of the junction differs, possibly owing to a read error. This chain connects TRBV29-1 to TRBJ2-2, with TRBD2 matching over 10 bases. Germline V lookup: CDR1 SQVTM, CDR2 ANQGSEA. The CDR3 is 16 residues long. The CDR3 coding sequence is TGCAGCGTTGAAGATTTCACTAGCGGGAAAACCGGGGAGATGTTTTTT. The encoded protein is CSVEDFTSGKTGEMFF.

This clonotype is deemed large. The J gene is TRBJ2-2, the V gene TRBV27; D remains unclear. Germline V gives CDR1 MNHEY, CDR2 SMNVEV (reference sequence). Trimming removed 5 bases from V and 0 bases from J, with 4 bases in between. This CDR3 is 13 amino acids long. CDR3 region: CASSTPNTGELFF. The CDR3, as DNA: TGTGCCAGCAGTACTCCGAACACCGGGGAGCTGTTTTTT.

The chain carries TRBV6-6 and TRBJ2-5; TRBD2 matches 12 bases. This CDR3 is built from 16 residues. CDR1 is MNHNY and CDR2 is SVGAGI in the germline V gene (reference sequence). The trim removed 6 bases at V and 1 base at J, leaving 6 bases unmatched. CDR3 DNA: TGTGCCAGCAGCACCGGACTAGCGGGGTTCCAAGAGACCCAGTACTTC. Protein sequence: CASSTGLAGFQETQYF.